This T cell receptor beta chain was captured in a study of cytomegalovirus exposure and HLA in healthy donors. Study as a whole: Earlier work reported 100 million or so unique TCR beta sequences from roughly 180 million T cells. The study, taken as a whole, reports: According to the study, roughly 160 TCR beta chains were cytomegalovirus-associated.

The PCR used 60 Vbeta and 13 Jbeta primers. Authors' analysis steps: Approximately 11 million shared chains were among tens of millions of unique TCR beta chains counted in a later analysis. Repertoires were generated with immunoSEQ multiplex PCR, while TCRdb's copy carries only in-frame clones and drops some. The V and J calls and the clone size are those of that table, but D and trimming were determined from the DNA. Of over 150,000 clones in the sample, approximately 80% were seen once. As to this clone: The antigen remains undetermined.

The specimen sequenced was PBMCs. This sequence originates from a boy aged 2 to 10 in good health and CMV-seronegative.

The CDR3 nucleotides are TGTGCCAGCAGTGCACAGGGTGGGAATCAGCCCCAGCATTTT. Translated, it gives CASSAQGGNQPQHF. The chain recombines TRBV6-1 with TRBJ1-5, with D possibly matching TRBD1 (6 bases). CDR1 MNHNS and CDR2 SASEGT come from the germline V gene. Trimming left V 4 bases short and J 4 bases short, with 11 bases between. The CDR3 has 14 residues.